Detailed here is one TCR beta chain. Its cognate antigen is unknown. This record belongs to a study of T-cell reconstitution after alpha-beta-depleted transplantation in children. Points from the study as a whole: At the one-year point after transplant, T-cell counts and TCRbeta diversity were found to come mostly from T cells that had been newly produced.

This CDR3 spans 14 amino acids. Germline CDR1 and CDR2: LGHDT and YNNKEL (reference sequence). The V end lost 3 bases, the J end lost 3 bases, and 12 bases lay between the germline ends. Molecular barcoding with unique molecular identifiers was used for the TCRbeta library. TCRdb re-called the PCR reads with MiXCR, one entry per CDR3 protein. This sample yields approximately 800,000 distinct CDR3 sequences, of which about 16% are seen a single time; about 4.6% belongs to the top ten. The sequence was obtained from a male patient younger than 18 who had a stem cell transplant for acute lymphoblastic leukemia, so the T cells may come from the graft donor. The specimen comprised PBMCs, mostly from graft donor cells, sampled 360 days after TCRalphabeta/CD19-depleted stem cell transplant. V usage is TRBV3-1 and J usage is TRBJ2-7, with a tentative D call TRBD2 (5 bases). Here the CDR3 reads CASSQSYGDYEQYF. The DNA for the CDR3 is TGTGCCAGCAGCCAGTCCTACGGGGACTACGAGCAGTACTTC.